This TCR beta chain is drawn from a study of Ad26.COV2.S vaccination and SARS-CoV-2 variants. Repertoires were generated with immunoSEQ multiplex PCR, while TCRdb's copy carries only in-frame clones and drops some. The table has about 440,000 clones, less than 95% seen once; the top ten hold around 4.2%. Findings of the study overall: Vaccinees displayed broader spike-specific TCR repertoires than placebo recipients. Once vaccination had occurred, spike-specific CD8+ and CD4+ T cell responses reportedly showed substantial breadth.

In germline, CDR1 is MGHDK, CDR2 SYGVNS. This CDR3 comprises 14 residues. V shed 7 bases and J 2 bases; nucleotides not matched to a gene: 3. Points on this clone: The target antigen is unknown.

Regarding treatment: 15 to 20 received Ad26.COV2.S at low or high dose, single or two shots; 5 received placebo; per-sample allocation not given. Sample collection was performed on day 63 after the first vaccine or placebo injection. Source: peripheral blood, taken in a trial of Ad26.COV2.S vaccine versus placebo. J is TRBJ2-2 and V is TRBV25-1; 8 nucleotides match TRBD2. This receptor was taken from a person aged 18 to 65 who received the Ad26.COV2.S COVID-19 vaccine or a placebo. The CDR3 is CASTLAANTGELFF. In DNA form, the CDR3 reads TGTGCCAGCACACTAGCGGCAAACACCGGGGAGCTGTTTTTT.